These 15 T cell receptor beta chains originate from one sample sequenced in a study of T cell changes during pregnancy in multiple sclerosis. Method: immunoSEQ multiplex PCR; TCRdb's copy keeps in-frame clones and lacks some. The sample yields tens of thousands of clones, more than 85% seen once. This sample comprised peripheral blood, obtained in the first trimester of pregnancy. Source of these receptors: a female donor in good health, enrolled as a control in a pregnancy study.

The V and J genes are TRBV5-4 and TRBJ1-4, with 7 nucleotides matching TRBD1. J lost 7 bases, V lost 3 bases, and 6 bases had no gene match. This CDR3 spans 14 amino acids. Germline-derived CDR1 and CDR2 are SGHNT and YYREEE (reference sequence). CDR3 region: CASSSGQAGEKLFF. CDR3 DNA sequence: TGTGCCAGCAGCTCAGGACAGGCGGGTGAAAAACTGTTTTTT.

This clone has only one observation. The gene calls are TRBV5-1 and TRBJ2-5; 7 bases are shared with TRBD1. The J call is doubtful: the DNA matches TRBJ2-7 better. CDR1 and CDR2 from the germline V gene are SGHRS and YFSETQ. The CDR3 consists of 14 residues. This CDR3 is CASSLVQGIYEQYF. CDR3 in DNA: TGCGCCAGCAGCTTGGTACAGGGGATCTACGAGCAGTACTTC.

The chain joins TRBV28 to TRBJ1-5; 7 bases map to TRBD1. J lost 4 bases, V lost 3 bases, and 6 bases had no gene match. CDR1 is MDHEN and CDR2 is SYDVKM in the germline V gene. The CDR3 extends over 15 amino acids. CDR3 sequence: CASSFIDRDNQPQHF. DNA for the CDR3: TGTGCCAGCAGTTTCATCGACAGGGATAATCAGCCCCAGCATTTT.

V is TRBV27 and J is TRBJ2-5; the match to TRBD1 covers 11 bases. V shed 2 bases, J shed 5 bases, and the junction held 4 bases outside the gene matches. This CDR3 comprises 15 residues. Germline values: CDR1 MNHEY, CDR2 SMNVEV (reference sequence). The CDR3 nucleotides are TGTGCCAGCAGTTTAGGACAGGGGGCATCGGAGACCCAGTACTTC. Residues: CASSLGQGASETQYF.

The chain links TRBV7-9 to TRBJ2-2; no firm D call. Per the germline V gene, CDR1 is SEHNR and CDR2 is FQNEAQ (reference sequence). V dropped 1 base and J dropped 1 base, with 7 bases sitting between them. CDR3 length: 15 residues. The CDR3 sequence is CASSLEAGNTGELFF. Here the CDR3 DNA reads TGTGCCAGCAGCTTAGAGGCAGGGAACACCGGGGAGCTGTTTTTT. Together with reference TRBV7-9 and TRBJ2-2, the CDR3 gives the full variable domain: DTGVSQNPRHKITKRGQNVTFRCDPISEHNRLYWYRQTLGQGPEFLTYFQNEAQLEKSRLLSDRFSAERPKGSFSTLEIQRTEQGDSAMYLCASSLEAGNTGELFFGEGSRLTVL.

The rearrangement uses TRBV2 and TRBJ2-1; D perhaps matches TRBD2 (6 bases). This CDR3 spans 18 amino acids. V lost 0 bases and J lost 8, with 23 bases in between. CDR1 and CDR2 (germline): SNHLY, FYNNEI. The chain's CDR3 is CASSEALGRTTRSDEQFF. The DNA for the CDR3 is TGTGCCAGCAGTGAAGCGCTTGGGAGGACTACTCGGAGCGATGAGCAGTTCTTC.

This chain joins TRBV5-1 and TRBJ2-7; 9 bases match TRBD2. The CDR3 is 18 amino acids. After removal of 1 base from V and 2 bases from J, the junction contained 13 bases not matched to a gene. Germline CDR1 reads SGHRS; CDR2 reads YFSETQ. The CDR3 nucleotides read TGCGCCAGCAGCTTGTTGAGTAGCGGGAGCCATACCGCCTACGAGCAGTACTTC. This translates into CASSLLSSGSHTAYEQYF.

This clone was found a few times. The CDR3 sequence: CASSLGQGKGGYTF. The CDR3 DNA reads as TGTGCCAGCAGCTTGGGACAGGGAAAAGGAGGCTACACCTTC. The rearrangement uses TRBV7-6 and TRBJ1-2; 9 bases map to TRBD1. The germline gives CDR1 SGHVS, CDR2 FNYEAQ. This CDR3 comprises 14 residues. Trimming removed 3 bases from V and 8 bases from J; junction bases left unmatched: 7.

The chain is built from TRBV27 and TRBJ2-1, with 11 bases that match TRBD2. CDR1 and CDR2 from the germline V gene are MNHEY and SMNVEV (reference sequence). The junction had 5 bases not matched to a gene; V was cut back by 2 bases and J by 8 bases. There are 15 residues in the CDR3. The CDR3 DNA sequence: TGTGCCAGCAGTTTAACACTAGCGGGAGTCTATGAGCAGTTCTTC. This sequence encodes CASSLTLAGVYEQFF.

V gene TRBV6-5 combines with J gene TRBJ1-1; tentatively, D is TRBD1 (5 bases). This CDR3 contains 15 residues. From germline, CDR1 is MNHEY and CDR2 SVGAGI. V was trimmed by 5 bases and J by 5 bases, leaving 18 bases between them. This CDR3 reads CASSRGGTAKTEAFF. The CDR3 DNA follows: TGTGCCAGCAGTAGGGGAGGGACGGCTAAAACTGAAGCTTTCTTT.

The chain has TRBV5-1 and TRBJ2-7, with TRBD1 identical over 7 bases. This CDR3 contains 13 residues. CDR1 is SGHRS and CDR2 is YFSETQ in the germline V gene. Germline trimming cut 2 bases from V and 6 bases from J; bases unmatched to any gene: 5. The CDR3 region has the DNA TGCGCCAGCAGCTTCAACAGGGGCGCCGAGCAGTACTTC. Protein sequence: CASSFNRGAEQYF. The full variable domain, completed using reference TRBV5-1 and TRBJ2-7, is KAGVTQTPRYLIKTRGQQVTLSCSPISGHRSVSWYQQTPGQGLQFLFEYFSETQRNKGNFPGRFSGRQFSNSRSEMNVSTLELGDSALYLCASSFNRGAEQYFGPGTRLTVT.

The CDR3 sequence: CASSYGQGSEAFF. The CDR3 DNA is TGTGCCAGCAGTTACGGACAGGGCTCTGAAGCTTTCTTT. The V call is TRBV6-5, the J call TRBJ1-1, with TRBD1 matching over 8 bases. Germline trimming cut 2 bases from V and 6 bases from J; bases unmatched to any gene: 2. This CDR3 has 13 amino acids. Germline V gene lookup returns CDR1 MNHEY and CDR2 SVGAGI.

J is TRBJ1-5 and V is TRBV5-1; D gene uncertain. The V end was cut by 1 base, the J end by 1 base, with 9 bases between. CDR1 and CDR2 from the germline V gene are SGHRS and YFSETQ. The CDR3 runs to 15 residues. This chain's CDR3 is CASSLSGGSNQPQHF. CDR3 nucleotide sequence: TGCGCCAGCAGCTTGTCCGGAGGGAGCAATCAGCCCCAGCATTTT.

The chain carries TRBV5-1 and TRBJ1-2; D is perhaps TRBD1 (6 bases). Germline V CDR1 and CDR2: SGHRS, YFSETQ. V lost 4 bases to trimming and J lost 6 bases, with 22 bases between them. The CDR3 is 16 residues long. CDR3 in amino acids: CASSRDKGTLGDGYTF. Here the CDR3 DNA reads TGCGCCAGCAGCCGGGACAAAGGGACCTTAGGGGATGGCTACACCTTC.

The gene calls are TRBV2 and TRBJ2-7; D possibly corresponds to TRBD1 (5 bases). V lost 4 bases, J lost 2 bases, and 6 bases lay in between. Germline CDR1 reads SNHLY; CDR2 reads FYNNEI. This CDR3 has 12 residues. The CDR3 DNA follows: TGTGCCAGCAGTGGGACACCCTACGAGCAGTACTTC. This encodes CASSGTPYEQYF.